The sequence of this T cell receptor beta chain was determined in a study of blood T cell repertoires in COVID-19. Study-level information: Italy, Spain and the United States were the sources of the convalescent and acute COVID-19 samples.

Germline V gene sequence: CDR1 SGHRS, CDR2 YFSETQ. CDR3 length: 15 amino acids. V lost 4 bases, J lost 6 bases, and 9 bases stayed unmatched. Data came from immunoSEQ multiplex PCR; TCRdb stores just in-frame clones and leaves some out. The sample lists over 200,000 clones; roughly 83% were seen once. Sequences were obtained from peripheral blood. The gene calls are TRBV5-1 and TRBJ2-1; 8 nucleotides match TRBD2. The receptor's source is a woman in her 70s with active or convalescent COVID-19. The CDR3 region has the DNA TGCGCCAGCAGCCTGAGCGGGGGACGGATCAATGAGCAGTTCTTC. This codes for CASSLSGGRINEQFF.